This TCR beta chain was sequenced in a study of read filtering for tumor transcriptome and immune sequencing. Trimming pared 5 bases from V and 9 bases from J, leaving 17 bases between. CDR1 SGHTA and CDR2 FQGNSA come from the germline V gene. The CDR3 has 15 residues. Molecular barcoded adaptors covering alpha/delta and beta/gamma chains were used on around 370 ng RNA. TCRdb processed the reads anew with MiXCR; each CDR3 protein has one entry. The sample records fewer than 150,000 distinct CDR3 sequences, roughly 13% being singletons. This clonotype was observed at least ten times. This receptor was identified in a donor aged 40 or older with multiple myeloma. The chain is built from TRBV7-2 and TRBJ1-6; maybe TRBD1 (5 bases). The sample consisted of a population of CD138-negative cells sorted from bone marrow. In nucleotides, the CDR3 is TGTGCCAGCAGCGTAGGTCACGGGGCCGCTTCACCCCTCCACTTT. Encoded protein: CASSVGHGAASPLHF. Drawing the rest from reference TRBV7-2 and TRBJ1-6, the complete variable domain is GAGVSQSPSNKVTEKGKDVELRCDPISGHTALYWYRQSLGQGLEFLIYFQGNSAPDKSGLPSDRFSAERTGGSVSTLTIQRTQQEDSAVYLCASSVGHGAASPLHFGNGTRLTVT.